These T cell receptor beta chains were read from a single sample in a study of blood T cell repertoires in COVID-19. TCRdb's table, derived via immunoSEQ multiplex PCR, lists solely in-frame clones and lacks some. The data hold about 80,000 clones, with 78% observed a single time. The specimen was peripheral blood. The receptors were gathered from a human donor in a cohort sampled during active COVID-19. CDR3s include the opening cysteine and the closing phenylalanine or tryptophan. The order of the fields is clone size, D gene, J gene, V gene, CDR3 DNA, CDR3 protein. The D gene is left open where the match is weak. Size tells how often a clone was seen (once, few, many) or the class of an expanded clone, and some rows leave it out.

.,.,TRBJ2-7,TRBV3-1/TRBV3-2,TGTGCCAGCAGCCAAGATCTCTACGAGCAGTACTTC,CASSQDLYEQYF
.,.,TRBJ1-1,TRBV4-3,TGCGCCAGCAGCCAAGATACAGGGAGAAGCACTGAAGCTTTCTTT,CASSQDTGRSTEAFF
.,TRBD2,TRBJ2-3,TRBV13,TGTGCCAGCAGCGTTCTAGCGGGAGGCGTGGATACGCAGTATTTT,CASSVLAGGVDTQYF
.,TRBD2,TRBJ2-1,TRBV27,TGTGCCAGCAGTCCAGCTAGCGGGGGGGCCATAAGGAGAAGTGAGCAGTTCTTC,CASSPASGGAIRRSEQFF
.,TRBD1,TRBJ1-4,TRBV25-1,TGTGCCAGCAGTGAATTCGGGCAGGGGGGCGAAAAACTGTTTTTT,CASSEFGQGGEKLFF
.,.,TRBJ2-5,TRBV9,TGTGCCAGCAGCGTAGAGGGGCTCCGGGAGACCCAGTACTTC,CASSVEGLRETQYF
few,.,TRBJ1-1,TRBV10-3,TGTGCCATAGGCCGGGACACTGAAGCTTTCTTT,CAIGRDTEAFF
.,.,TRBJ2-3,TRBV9,TGTGCCAGCAGCGTATCCCGACTAAACACAGATACGCAGTATTTT,CASSVSRLNTDTQYF
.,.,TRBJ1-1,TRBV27,TGTGCCAGCAGCCCGGGACATGGGGACACTGAAGCTTTCTTT,CASSPGHGDTEAFF
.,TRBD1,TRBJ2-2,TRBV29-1,TGCAGCGTTGTTTGGGGGACAGGGTCGAACACCGGGGAGCTGTTTTTT,CSVVWGTGSNTGELFF
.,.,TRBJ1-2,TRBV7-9,TGTGCCATGCAGCTGTTGGCAGGGCTGGAACTTAACTATGGCTACACCTTC,CAMQLLAGLELNYGYTF
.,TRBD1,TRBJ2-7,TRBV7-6,TGTGCCAGCAGCTTATGGGGACAGGGGGCTAACGAGCAGTACTTC,CASSLWGQGANEQYF
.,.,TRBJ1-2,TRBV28,TGTGCCAGCAGTCTCGGACAGACCTATGGCTACACCTTC,CASSLGQTYGYTF
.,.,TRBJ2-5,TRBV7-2,TGTGCCAGCAGCTTTTCAGGGGGGGAGACCCAGTACTTC,CASSFSGGETQYF
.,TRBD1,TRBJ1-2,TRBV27,TGTGCCAGCACAGTAACAGGGGACCCTAACTATGGCTACACCTTC,CASTVTGDPNYGYTF
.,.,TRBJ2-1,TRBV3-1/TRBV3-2,TGTGCCAGCAGCCAAGTTTCGGGAGCTTACAATGAGCAGTTCTTC,CASSQVSGAYNEQFF
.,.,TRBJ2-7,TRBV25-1,TGTGCCAGCAGTGAATATTACTACGAGCAGTACTTC,CASSEYYYEQYF
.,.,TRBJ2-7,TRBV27,TGTGCCAGCAGTTTATCAACGGGTTTCGGCTCCTACGAGCAGTACTTC,CASSLSTGFGSYEQYF
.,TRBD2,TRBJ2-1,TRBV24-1,TGTGCCACCACTGAAGGACTAGCGAGCGATGAGCAGTTCTTC,CATTEGLASDEQFF
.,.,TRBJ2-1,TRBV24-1,TGTGCCACCAGTGATTTGGCGGGTCGGAGGCAGTTCTTC,CATSDLAGRRQFF
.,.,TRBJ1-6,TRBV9,TGTGCCAGCAGCGTAGGGGCAGCACCCCTCCACTTT,CASSVGAAPLHF
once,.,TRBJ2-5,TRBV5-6,TGTGCCAGCAGCTTGGACCCTGGAGGGGACTCCGAAGAGACCCAGTACTTC,CASSLDPGGDSEETQYF
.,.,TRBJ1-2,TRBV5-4,TGTGCCAGCAGCTCCAGGGGCGTTTATGGCTACACCTTC,CASSSRGVYGYTF